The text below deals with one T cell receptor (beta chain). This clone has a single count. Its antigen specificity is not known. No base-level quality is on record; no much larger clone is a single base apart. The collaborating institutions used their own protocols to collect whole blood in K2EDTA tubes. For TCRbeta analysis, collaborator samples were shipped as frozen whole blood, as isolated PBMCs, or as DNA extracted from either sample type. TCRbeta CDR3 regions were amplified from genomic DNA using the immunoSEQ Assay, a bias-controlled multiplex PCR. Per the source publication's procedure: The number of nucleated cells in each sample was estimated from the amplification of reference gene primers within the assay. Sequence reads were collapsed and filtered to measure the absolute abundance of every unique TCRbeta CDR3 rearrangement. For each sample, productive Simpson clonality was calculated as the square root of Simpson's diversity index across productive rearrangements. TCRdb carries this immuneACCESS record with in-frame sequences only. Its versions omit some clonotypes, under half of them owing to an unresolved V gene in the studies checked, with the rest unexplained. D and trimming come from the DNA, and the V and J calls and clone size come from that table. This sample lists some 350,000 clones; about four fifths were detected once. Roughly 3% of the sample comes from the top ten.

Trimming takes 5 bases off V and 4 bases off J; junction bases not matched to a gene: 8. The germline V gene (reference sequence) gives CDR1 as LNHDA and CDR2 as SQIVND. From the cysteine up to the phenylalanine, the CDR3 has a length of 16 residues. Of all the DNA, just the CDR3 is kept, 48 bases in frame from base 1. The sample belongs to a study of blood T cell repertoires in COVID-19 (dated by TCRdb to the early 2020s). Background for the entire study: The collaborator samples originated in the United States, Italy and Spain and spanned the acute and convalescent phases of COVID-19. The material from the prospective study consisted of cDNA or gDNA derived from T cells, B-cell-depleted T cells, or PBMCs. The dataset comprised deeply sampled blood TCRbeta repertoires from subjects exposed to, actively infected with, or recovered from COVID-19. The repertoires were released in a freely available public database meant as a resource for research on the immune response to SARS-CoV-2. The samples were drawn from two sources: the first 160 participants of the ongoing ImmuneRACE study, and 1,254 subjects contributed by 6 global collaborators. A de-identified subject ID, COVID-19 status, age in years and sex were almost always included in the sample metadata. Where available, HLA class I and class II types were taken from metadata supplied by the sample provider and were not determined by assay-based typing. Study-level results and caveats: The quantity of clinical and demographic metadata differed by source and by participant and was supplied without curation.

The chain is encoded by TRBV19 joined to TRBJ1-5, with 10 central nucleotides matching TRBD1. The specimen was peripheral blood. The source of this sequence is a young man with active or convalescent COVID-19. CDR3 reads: CASSFRDRGTNQPQHF. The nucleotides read TGTGCCAGTAGTTTCCGGGACAGGGGTACGAATCAGCCCCAGCATTTT.